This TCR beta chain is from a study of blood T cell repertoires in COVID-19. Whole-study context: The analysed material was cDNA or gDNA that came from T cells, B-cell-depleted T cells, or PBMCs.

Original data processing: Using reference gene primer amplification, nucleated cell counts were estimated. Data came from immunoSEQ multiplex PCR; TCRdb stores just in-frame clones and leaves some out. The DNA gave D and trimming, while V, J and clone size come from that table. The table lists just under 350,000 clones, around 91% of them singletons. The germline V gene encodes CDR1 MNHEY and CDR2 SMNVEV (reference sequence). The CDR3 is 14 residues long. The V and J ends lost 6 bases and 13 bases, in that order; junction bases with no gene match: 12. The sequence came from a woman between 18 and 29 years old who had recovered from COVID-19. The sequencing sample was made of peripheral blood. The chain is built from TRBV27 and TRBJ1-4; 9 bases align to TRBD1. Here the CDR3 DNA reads TGTGCCAGCAGCAGTACAGGGGGCCAAGTAGGACTGTTTTTT. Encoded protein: CASSSTGGQVGLFF.